These 31 T cell receptor beta chains were sequenced from one sample in a study of cytomegalovirus exposure and HLA in healthy donors. A multiplex PCR was run with 60 Vbeta primers and 13 Jbeta primers. Method: immunoSEQ multiplex PCR; TCRdb's copy keeps in-frame clones and lacks some. The data show under 150,000 clones, roughly 73% seen once. Sequenced material: PBMCs. Receptors originate from a male donor in good health and CMV-seronegative.

In this sample, this clone turned up once. J is TRBJ2-1 and V is TRBV9, with a possible D match to TRBD1 (6 bases). This CDR3 has 16 residues. Germline CDR1 reads SGDLS; CDR2 reads YYNGEE. The V and J ends lost 0 bases and 8 bases respectively, with 18 bases between them. CDR3 DNA sequence: TGTGCCAGCAGCGTAGCAGGGGTTAGCCCCCGGGATGAGCAGTTCTTC. This codes for CASSVAGVSPRDEQFF.

This clone was counted between two and nine times. The V and J genes are TRBV7-9 and TRBJ1-3; 11 nucleotides align to TRBD1. Germline CDR1 reads SEHNR; CDR2 reads FQNEAQ (reference sequence). The ends lost 5 bases at V and 3 bases at J; junction bases unmatched: 6. The CDR3 has 16 amino acids. CDR3 sequence: CASSEGQGAIGNTIYF. The DNA for the CDR3 is TGTGCCAGCAGCGAAGGACAGGGGGCGATTGGAAACACCATATATTTT.

In its sample, this clone was seen once. The chain recombines TRBV7-9 with TRBJ2-1; 8 nucleotides line up with TRBD2. The J segment lost 7 bases and the V segment lost 1 base, leaving 6 bases of the junction unmatched. In germline, CDR1 is SEHNR, CDR2 FQNEAQ (reference sequence). The length of the CDR3 is 15 residues. The CDR3 spells CASSLVRGGQNEQFF. CDR3 sequence (DNA): TGTGCCAGCAGCTTAGTCCGCGGGGGGCAGAATGAGCAGTTCTTC.

This chain uses TRBV13 with TRBJ2-6; a possible D gene is TRBD2 (5 bases). CDR1 is PRHDT, CDR2 FYEKMQ, per germline (reference sequence). V lost 8 bases, J lost 2 bases, and 25 bases lay in between. CDR3 length: 19 residues. The CDR3 DNA reads as TGTGCCAGCCGACCCCTGGACTGGGAAAAATCTGCTGGGGCCAACGTCCTGACTTTC. The encoded protein is CASRPLDWEKSAGANVLTF.

The V and J genes are TRBV5-1 and TRBJ1-1, with TRBD1 as a possible D gene (6 bases). Trimming pared 4 bases from V and 6 bases from J, leaving 13 bases between. Germline CDR1 reads SGHRS; CDR2 reads YFSETQ. CDR3 length equals 13 residues. CDR3 in amino acids: CASSLKGGSEAFF. The CDR3, as DNA: TGCGCCAGCAGCCTCAAGGGGGGGTCTGAAGCTTTCTTT.

This clone was recorded only once. This sequence joins TRBV19 and TRBJ2-4; possible D gene TRBD1, 6 bases. Trimming removed 5 bases at V and 5 bases at J, with 13 bases between. The germline gives CDR1 LNHDA, CDR2 SQIVND (reference sequence). The CDR3 loop spans 14 amino acids. The CDR3 sequence is CASSPGQWENIQYF. CDR3 in DNA: TGTGCCAGTAGTCCGGGACAATGGGAAAACATTCAGTACTTC.

The rearrangement joins TRBV10-3 to TRBJ1-1, with 9 bases identical to TRBD1. The V gene's germline CDR1 is ENHRY and CDR2 SYGVKD. This CDR3 comprises 13 residues. With 5 bases clipped from V and 3 bases from J, the junction kept 1 base outside the gene matches. The CDR3 nucleotides read TGTGCCATCAGTCGGGACAGGGACACTGAAGCTTTCTTT. Its translation is CAISRDRDTEAFF.

The rearrangement links TRBV7-9 to TRBJ1-1; 9 nucleotides line up with TRBD1. V dropped 5 bases and J dropped 5; count of bases not matched to a gene: 6. The CDR3 is made up of 14 amino acids. CDR1 SEHNR and CDR2 FQNEAQ come from the germline V gene (reference sequence). In DNA form, the CDR3 reads TGTGCCAGCAGCCGGGGACAGGGAGAAACTGAAGCTTTCTTT. Its protein is CASSRGQGETEAFF.

The chain links TRBV7-9 to TRBJ2-2, with D perhaps matching TRBD1 (6 bases). Trimming cost V 4 bases and J 2 bases, with 11 bases left between them. The germline gives CDR1 SEHNR, CDR2 FQNEAQ (reference sequence). The CDR3 consists of 15 residues. The CDR3 DNA reads as TGTGCCAGCAGCTCCGGGACAAATAACACCGGGGAGCTGTTTTTT. This codes for CASSSGTNNTGELFF.

V is TRBV7-2 and J is TRBJ1-3, with D unclear. The CDR3 is made up of 14 amino acids. Between the trimmed V and J ends, which lost 5 bases and 2 bases, there was a span of 10 bases. The V gene's germline CDR1 is SGHTA and CDR2 FQGNSA. DNA of the CDR3: TGTGCCAGCAGCATTGCCGGGACTGGAAACACCATATATTTT. This sequence encodes CASSIAGTGNTIYF.

In its sample, this clone was seen a few times. This chain joins TRBV2 and TRBJ2-3; D is possibly TRBD2 (5 bases). The CDR3 is 16 amino acids. Trimming left V 7 bases short and J 0 bases short, with 17 bases between. Germline V lookup: CDR1 SNHLY, CDR2 FYNNEI. The CDR3 loop reads CASTKMRATSTDTQYF. CDR3 nucleotide sequence: TGTGCCAGCACCAAAATGAGGGCCACCAGCACAGATACGCAGTATTTT.

The gene calls are TRBV7-6 and TRBJ2-1; TRBD1 is a possible D gene (6 bases). The CDR3 has 15 residues. Germline loops: CDR1 SGHVS, CDR2 FNYEAQ. Trimming took off 1 base at V and 0 bases at J, with 7 bases between the two ends. CDR3 coding DNA: TGTGCCAGCAGCTTAGGCAGGGGCTCCTACAATGAGCAGTTCTTC. Its protein product is CASSLGRGSYNEQFF.

V usage is TRBV6-5 and J usage is TRBJ2-2; D uncertain. Germline CDR1 reads MNHEY; CDR2 reads SVGAGI. Between the trimmed V and J ends, which lost 6 bases and 0 bases, there was a span of 5 bases. The length of the CDR3 is 13 residues. In nucleotides, the CDR3 is TGTGCCAGCAGGTCCGCGAACACCGGGGAGCTGTTTTTT. Its protein is CASRSANTGELFF.

The rearrangement uses TRBV29-1 and TRBJ2-1, with TRBD1 matching 8 bases. Germline assignment: CDR1 SQVTM and CDR2 ANQGSEA. With 4 bases clipped from V and 10 bases from J, the junction kept 9 bases outside the gene matches. The CDR3 loop spans 13 amino acids. The CDR3 DNA is TGCAGCGTTGGGAGGGACAGGCCTACAGAGCAGTTCTTC. Protein product: CSVGRDRPTEQFF.

The gene calls are TRBV29-1 and TRBJ1-4; perhaps TRBD1 as D (5 bases). Looked up from germline, CDR1 is SQVTM and CDR2 is ANQGSEA. V lost 7 bases, J lost 6 bases, and 12 bases lay in between. The CDR3 extends over 12 amino acids. The CDR3 region has the DNA TGCAGCGCTCAGGGAGGGGATGAAAAACTGTTTTTT. It translates to CSAQGGDEKLFF.

The chain joins TRBV27 to TRBJ1-2; 10 bases are a match to TRBD1. The J segment lost 4 bases and the V segment lost 6 bases, leaving 8 bases of the junction unmatched. The V gene's germline CDR1 is MNHEY and CDR2 SMNVEV (reference sequence). This CDR3 is built from 15 residues. This chain's CDR3 is CASRPSTGGAYGYTF. The CDR3 DNA reads as TGTGCCAGCAGGCCCTCGACAGGGGGCGCCTATGGCTACACCTTC.

The rearrangement uses TRBV9 and TRBJ2-3, with a weak D call TRBD2 (7 bases). This CDR3 is 20 amino acids long. V dropped 4 bases and J dropped 1 base, with 28 bases sitting between them. CDR1 SGDLS and CDR2 YYNGEE come from the germline V gene. The DNA for the CDR3 is TGTGCCAGCAGCCTCCTGGGGGGTAGGGGGGGATCGTTGGGCACAGATACGCAGTATTTT. Translated, it gives CASSLLGGRGGSLGTDTQYF.

This chain connects TRBV10-3 to TRBJ2-3; the match to TRBD1 covers 10 bases. In germline, CDR1 is ENHRY, CDR2 SYGVKD. V shed 10 bases and J 1 base; nucleotides not matched to a gene: 8. The CDR3 is 15 amino acids. CDR3 loop: CATSWDRGGTDTQYF. The CDR3 DNA is TGTGCCACCTCATGGGACAGGGGAGGCACAGATACGCAGTATTTT.

This clone was seen only a few times. The chain employs TRBV10-1 and TRBJ2-2; 7 bases align to TRBD2. This CDR3 is built from 15 residues. Germline CDR1 WNHNN, CDR2 SYGVQD (reference sequence). Trimming at V came to 8 bases and at J to 3 bases, leaving 9 bases not matched to a gene. CDR3 DNA sequence: TGCGCCAGCCGCGGCGGGGGTACAGACACCGGGGAGCTGTTTTTT. Its protein is CASRGGGTDTGELFF.

There are a few counts of this clone. Here the CDR3 DNA reads TGTGCCAGCAGTTACAGCGGTTTCGGCAATCAGCCCCAGCATTTT. It translates to CASSYSGFGNQPQHF. This chain connects TRBV6-5 to TRBJ1-5; D remains ambiguous. This CDR3 contains 15 residues. Germline V gene lookup returns CDR1 MNHEY and CDR2 SVGAGI. The V end lost 2 bases, the J end lost 2 bases, and 10 bases lay between the germline ends.

This rearrangement joins TRBV18 to TRBJ2-7; 11 bases align to TRBD1. The germline V gene has CDR1 KGHSH and CDR2 LQKENI. This CDR3 comprises 16 residues. J was trimmed by 3 bases and V by 3 bases; bases with no gene match: 7. As DNA, the CDR3 is TGTGCCAGCTCACCTATGGACAGGGGGCTCAACTACGAGCAGTACTTC. It is translated as CASSPMDRGLNYEQYF.

The V and J genes are TRBV4-3 and TRBJ1-5; 7 nucleotides agree with TRBD1. The CDR3 covers 15 residues. The junction had 5 bases not matched to a gene; V was cut back by 0 bases and J by 6 bases. Germline CDR1 reads LGHNA; CDR2 reads YSLEER. CDR3 loop: CASSQEKAGGQPQHF. The CDR3 nucleotides read TGCGCCAGCAGCCAAGAAAAGGCAGGGGGTCAGCCCCAGCATTTT.

This chain joins TRBV7-2 and TRBJ2-3; D possibly corresponds to TRBD1 (6 bases). The CDR3 extends over 15 amino acids. Trimming stripped 3 bases from V and 2 bases from J, with 12 bases between. The germline V gene encodes CDR1 SGHTA and CDR2 FQGNSA. The DNA for the CDR3 is TGTGCCAGCAGCTTCGGGACAACCTACACAGATACGCAGTATTTT. Its protein product is CASSFGTTYTDTQYF. Using reference TRBV7-2 and TRBJ2-3 for the parts outside the CDR3, the full variable domain is GAGVSQSPSNKVTEKGKDVELRCDPISGHTALYWYRQSLGQGLEFLIYFQGNSAPDKSGLPSDRFSAERTGGSVSTLTIQRTQQEDSAVYLCASSFGTTYTDTQYFGPGTRLTVL.

This chain links TRBV7-9 with TRBJ1-2, with 7 bases matching TRBD1. The ends lost 11 bases at V and 5 bases at J; junction bases unmatched: 8. Germline V gene lookup returns CDR1 SEHNR and CDR2 FQNEAQ (reference sequence). The CDR3 has 12 residues. This CDR3 is CAGGDRTYGYTF. CDR3 nucleotides: TGTGCCGGAGGGGACAGAACTTATGGCTACACCTTC. The full variable domain, its missing parts supplied by reference TRBV7-9 and TRBJ1-2, is DTGVSQNPRHKITKRGQNVTFRCDPISEHNRLYWYRQTLGQGPEFLTYFQNEAQLEKSRLLSDRFSAERPKGSFSTLEIQRTEQGDSAMYLCAGGDRTYGYTFGSGTRLTVV.

The rearrangement links TRBV27 to TRBJ1-5; D unclear. Trimming shortened V by 5 bases and J by 4 bases, and 18 bases separated the two germline ends. This CDR3 spans 16 amino acids. Germline V lookup: CDR1 MNHEY, CDR2 SMNVEV (reference sequence). In nucleotides, the CDR3 is TGTGCCAGCAGTCTATTCGGCCCTCCTAGGAATCAGCCCCAGCATTTT. This encodes CASSLFGPPRNQPQHF.

This chain connects TRBV6-5 to TRBJ1-1, with 7 bases matching TRBD1. V trimming: 5 bases; J trimming: 5 bases; junction bases outside the gene matches: 11. The CDR3 covers 15 residues. The germline CDR1 and CDR2 sequences are MNHEY and SVGAGI. The CDR3 region has the DNA TGTGCCAGCAGTCCACCACAGGGGCCTTGGACTGAAGCTTTCTTT. This sequence encodes CASSPPQGPWTEAFF.

The chain recombines TRBV10-3 with TRBJ1-5, with TRBD1 matching 10 bases. The V gene end was trimmed by 10 bases and the J gene end by 3 bases; junction bases not matched to a gene: 6. The germline V gene encodes CDR1 ENHRY and CDR2 SYGVKD. The length of the CDR3 is 14 residues. For the CDR3, the DNA is TGTGCCACCGGGACAGGGGCCGCCAATCAGCCCCAGCATTTT. Its protein product is CATGTGAANQPQHF.

The chain combines TRBV10-2 with TRBJ2-3; TRBD2 aligns across 9 bases. J lost 7 bases, V lost 3 bases, and 11 bases had no gene match. The CDR3 length is 16 residues. The germline gives CDR1 WSHSY, CDR2 SAAADI. Here the CDR3 DNA reads TGCGCCAGCAGTGACCAAGGACGTAGCGGGAGTAATACGCAGTATTTT. Translated, it gives CASSDQGRSGSNTQYF.

The chain links TRBV4-2 to TRBJ1-2, with a tentative D call TRBD1 (5 bases). The CDR3 is 12 residues long. Trimming took off 1 base at V and 7 bases at J, with 7 bases between the two ends. CDR1 LGHNA and CDR2 YNFKEQ come from the germline V gene. CDR3 in amino acids: CASSQGQGGYTF. The DNA for the CDR3 is TGTGCCAGCAGCCAAGGGCAGGGTGGCTACACCTTC.

As DNA, the CDR3 is TGTGCCAGCAGCCGACAGGCCCCTCATTCACCCCTCCACTTT. It specifies CASSRQAPHSPLHF. This chain connects TRBV5-5 to TRBJ1-6; a weak D match, TRBD1 (6 bases). With 4 bases removed from V and 8 bases from J, the gap between germline ends came to 13 bases. Germline V gives CDR1 SGHKS, CDR2 YYEKEE (reference sequence). The CDR3 runs to 14 residues.

V usage is TRBV7-8 and J usage is TRBJ2-3; 8 bases are shared with TRBD1. This CDR3 is 14 amino acids long. Germline lookup yields CDR1 SGHVS and CDR2 FQNEAQ. J was trimmed by 6 bases and V by 5 bases; bases with no gene match: 7. In nucleotides, the CDR3 is TGTGCCAGCAGCACCAGGACAGGGTACGATACGCAGTATTTT. Amino acids: CASSTRTGYDTQYF.